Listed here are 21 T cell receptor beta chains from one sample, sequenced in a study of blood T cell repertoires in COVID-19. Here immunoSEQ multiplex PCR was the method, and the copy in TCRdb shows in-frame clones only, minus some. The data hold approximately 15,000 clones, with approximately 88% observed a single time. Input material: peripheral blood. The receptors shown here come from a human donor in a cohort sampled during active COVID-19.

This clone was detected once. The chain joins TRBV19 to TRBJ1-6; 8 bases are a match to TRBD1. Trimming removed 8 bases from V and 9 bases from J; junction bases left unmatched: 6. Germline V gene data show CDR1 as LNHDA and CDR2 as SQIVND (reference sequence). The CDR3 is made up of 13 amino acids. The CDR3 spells CASDDRGTSPLHF. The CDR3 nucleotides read TGTGCCAGTGACGACAGGGGTACTTCACCCCTCCACTTT.

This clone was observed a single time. CDR3 DNA: TGTGCCAGCACCAGTGACAGTAACACTGAAGCTTTCTTT. It specifies CASTSDSNTEAFF. The rearrangement uses TRBV2 and TRBJ1-1; perhaps TRBD1 as D (5 bases). V dropped 7 bases and J dropped 2 bases, with 11 bases sitting between them. The CDR3 loop spans 13 amino acids. Germline lookup yields CDR1 SNHLY and CDR2 FYNNEI.

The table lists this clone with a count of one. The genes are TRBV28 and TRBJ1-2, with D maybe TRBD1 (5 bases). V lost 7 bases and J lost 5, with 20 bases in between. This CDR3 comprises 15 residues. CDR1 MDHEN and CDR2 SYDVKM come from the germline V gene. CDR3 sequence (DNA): TGTGCCAGCAACTTAGGGGCAGGGAGGTTTTATGGCTACACCTTC. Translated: CASNLGAGRFYGYTF.

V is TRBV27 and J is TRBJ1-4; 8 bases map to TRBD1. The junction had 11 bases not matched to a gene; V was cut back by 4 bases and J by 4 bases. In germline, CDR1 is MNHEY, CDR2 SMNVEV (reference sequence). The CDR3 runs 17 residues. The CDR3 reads CASSSSRDRRLNEKLFF. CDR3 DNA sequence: TGTGCCAGCAGTTCGTCCCGGGACAGGAGACTTAATGAAAAACTGTTTTTT.

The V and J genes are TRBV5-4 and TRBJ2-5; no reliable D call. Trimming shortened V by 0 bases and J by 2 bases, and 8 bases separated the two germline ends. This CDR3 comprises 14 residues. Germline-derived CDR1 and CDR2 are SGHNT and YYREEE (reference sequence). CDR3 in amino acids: CASSLGQAQETQYF. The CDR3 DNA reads TGTGCCAGCAGCTTGGGACAAGCACAAGAGACCCAGTACTTC.

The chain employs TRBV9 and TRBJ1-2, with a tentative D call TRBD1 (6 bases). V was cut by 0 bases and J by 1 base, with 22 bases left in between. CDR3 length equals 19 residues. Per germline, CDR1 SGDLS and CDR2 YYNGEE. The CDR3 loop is CASSVAAGLRGRINYGYTF. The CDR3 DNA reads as TGTGCCAGCAGCGTAGCAGCGGGACTCCGGGGGCGTATTAACTATGGCTACACCTTC.

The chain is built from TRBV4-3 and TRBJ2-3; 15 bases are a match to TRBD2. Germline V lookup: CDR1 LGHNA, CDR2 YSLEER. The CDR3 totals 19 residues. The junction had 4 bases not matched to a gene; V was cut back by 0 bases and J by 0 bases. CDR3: CASSQDGGLAGGSTDTQYF. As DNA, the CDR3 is TGCGCCAGCAGCCAAGATGGGGGACTAGCGGGGGGAAGCACAGATACGCAGTATTTT.

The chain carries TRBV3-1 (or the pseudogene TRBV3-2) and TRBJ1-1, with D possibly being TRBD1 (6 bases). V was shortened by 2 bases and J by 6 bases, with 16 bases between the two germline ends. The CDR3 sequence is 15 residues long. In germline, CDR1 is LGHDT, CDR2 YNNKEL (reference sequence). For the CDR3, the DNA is TGTGCCAGCAGCCAAAAGGTTATAAGGGGGTCTGAAGCTTTCTTT. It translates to CASSQKVIRGSEAFF.

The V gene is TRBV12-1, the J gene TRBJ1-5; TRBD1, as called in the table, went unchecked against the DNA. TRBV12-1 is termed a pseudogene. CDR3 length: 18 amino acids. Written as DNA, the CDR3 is TGTGCCAGCAGCTTCTCCCAGGGGGTTTCCCCTAACAATCAGCCCCAGCATTTT. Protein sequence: CASSFSQGVSPNNQPQHF.

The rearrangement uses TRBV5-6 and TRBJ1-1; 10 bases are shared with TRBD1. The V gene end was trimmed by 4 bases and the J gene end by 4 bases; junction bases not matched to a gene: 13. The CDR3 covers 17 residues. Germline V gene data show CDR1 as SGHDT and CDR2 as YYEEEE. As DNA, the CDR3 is TGTGCCAGCAGCACCTCCCCCGGGACAGGGGTCGTCACTGAAGCTTTCTTT. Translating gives CASSTSPGTGVVTEAFF. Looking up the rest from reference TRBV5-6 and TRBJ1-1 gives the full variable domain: DAGVTQSPTHLIKTRGQQVTLRCSPKSGHDTVSWYQQALGQGPQFIFQYYEEEERQRGNFPDRFSGHQFPNYSSELNVNALLLGDSALYLCASSTSPGTGVVTEAFFGQGTRLTVV.

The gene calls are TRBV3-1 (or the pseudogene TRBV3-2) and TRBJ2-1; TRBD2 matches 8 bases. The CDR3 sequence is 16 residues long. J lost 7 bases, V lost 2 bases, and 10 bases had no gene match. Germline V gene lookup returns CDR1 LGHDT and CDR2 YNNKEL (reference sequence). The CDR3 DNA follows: TGTGCCAGCAGCCAACGGGGGAGCGGGGGAGGTAATGAGCAGTTCTTC. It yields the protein CASSQRGSGGGNEQFF.

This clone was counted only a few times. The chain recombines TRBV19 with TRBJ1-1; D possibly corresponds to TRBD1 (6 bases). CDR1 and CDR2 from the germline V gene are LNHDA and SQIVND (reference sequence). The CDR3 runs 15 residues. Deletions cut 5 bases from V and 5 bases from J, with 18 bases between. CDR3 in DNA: TGTGCCAGTAGTTCCCACCGACAGGCTCGAACTGAAGCTTTCTTT. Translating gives CASSSHRQARTEAFF.

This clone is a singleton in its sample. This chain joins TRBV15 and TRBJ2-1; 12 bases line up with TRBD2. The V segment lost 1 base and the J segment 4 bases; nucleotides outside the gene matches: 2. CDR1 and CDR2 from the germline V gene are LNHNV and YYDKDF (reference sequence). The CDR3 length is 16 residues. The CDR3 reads CATSRGTSGEYNEQFF. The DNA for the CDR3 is TGTGCCACCAGCAGAGGGACTAGCGGGGAGTACAATGAGCAGTTCTTC.

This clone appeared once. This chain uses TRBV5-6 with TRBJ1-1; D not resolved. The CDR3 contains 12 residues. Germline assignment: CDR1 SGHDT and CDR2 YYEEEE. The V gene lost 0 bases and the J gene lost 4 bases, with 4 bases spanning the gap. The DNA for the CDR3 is TGTGCCAGCAGCTTGGACGGCACTGAAGCTTTCTTT. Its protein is CASSLDGTEAFF.

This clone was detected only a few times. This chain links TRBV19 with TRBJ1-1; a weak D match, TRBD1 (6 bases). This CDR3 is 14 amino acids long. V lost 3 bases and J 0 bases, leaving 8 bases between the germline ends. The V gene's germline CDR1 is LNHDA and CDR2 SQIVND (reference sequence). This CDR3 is CASSMDSMNTEAFF. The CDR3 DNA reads TGTGCCAGTAGTATGGACAGCATGAACACTGAAGCTTTCTTT.

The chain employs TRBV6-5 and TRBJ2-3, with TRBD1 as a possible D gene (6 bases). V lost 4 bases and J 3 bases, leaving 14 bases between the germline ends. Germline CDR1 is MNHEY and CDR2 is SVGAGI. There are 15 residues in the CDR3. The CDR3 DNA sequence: TGTGCCAGCAGTTTCACTTGGGGGCGAACAGATACGCAGTATTTT. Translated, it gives CASSFTWGRTDTQYF.

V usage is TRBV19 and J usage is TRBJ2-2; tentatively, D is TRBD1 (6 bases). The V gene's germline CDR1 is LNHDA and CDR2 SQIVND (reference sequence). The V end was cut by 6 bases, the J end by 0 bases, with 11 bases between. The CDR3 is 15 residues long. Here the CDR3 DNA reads TGTGCCAGTAGACCCCAGGGGCCGAACACCGGGGAGCTGTTTTTT. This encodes CASRPQGPNTGELFF.

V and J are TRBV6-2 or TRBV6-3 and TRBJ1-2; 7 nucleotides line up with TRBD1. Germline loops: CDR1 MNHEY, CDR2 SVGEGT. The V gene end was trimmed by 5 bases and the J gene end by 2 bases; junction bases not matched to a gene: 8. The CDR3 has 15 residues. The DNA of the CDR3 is TGTGCCAGCAGTCCGCACCGGGACAGCAACTATGGCTACACCTTC. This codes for CASSPHRDSNYGYTF.

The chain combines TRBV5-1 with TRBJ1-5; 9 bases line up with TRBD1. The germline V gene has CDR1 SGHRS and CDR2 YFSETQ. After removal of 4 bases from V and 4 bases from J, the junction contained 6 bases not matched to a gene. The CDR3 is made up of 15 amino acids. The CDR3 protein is CASSMTGGGNQPQHF. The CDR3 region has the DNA TGCGCCAGCAGCATGACAGGGGGGGGAAATCAGCCCCAGCATTTT. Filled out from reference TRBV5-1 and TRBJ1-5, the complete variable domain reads KAGVTQTPRYLIKTRGQQVTLSCSPISGHRSVSWYQQTPGQGLQFLFEYFSETQRNKGNFPGRFSGRQFSNSRSEMNVSTLELGDSALYLCASSMTGGGNQPQHFGDGTRLSIL.

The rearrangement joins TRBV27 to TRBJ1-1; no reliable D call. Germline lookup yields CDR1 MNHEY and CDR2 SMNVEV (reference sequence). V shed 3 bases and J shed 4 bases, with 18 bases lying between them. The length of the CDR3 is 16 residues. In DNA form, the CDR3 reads TGTGCCAGCAGTTTTACCCTTTTTGGGCTGAGCACTGAAGCTTTCTTT. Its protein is CASSFTLFGLSTEAFF.

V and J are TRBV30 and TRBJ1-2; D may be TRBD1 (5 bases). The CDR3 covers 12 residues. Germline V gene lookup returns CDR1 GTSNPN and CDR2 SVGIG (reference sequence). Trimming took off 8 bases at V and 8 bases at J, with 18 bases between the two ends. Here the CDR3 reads CARKSGKRGYTF. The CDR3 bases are TGTGCCCGGAAATCAGGGAAGAGAGGCTACACCTTC.